The rows below give T cell receptor beta chains drawn from one sample of a study of shared clonotypes between healthy human individuals. The assay was immunoSEQ multiplex PCR, and TCRdb's table has in-frame clones only and misses some. In the table there are a few million clones, roughly 90% of which are singletons. The sequenced sample was naive CD4+ T cells from PBMCs. The receptors were sampled from a man between 18 and 35 years old in good health. Some clones in this sample may be carry-over from other donors' samples. Both conserved end residues are part of each CDR3. The D gene is left open where the match is weak. Expanded clones get a size class; other rows say once, few or many, or leave the size out.

length	V	J	D	size	CDR3	DNA
14	TRBV27	TRBJ1-1	-	-	CASSGRSWNTEAFF	TGTGCCAGCAGTGGGCGGTCGTGGAACACTGAAGCTTTCTTT
14	TRBV5-1	TRBJ1-1	TRBD1	-	CASSAQGGNTEAFF	TGCGCCAGCAGCGCACAGGGGGGGAACACTGAAGCTTTCTTT
14	TRBV7-2	TRBJ2-7	-	once	CASSLAPGLNEQYF	TGTGCCAGCAGCTTAGCGCCAGGGTTGAACGAGCAGTACTTC
14	TRBV28	TRBJ1-1	-	-	CASSLLTGRTEAFF	TGTGCCAGCAGTTTGTTAACGGGGAGGACTGAAGCTTTCTTT
13	TRBV2	TRBJ2-3	TRBD1	-	CASSPDRADTQYF	TGTGCCAGCAGTCCGGACAGGGCAGATACGCAGTATTTT
17	TRBV27	TRBJ2-1	TRBD2	-	CASTPTSHSGSINEQFF	TGTGCCAGCACCCCAACATCCCACAGCGGGAGTATTAATGAGCAGTTCTTC
13	TRBV18	TRBJ2-1	TRBD1	few	CASSSQGDHEQFF	TGTGCCAGCTCATCTCAGGGGGACCATGAGCAGTTCTTC
15	TRBV5-4	TRBJ1-5	TRBD1	-	CASSLGTGGNQPQHF	TGTGCCAGCAGCTTGGGGACAGGGGGTAATCAGCCCCAGCATTTT
16	TRBV28	TRBJ1-5	TRBD1	once	CASSPGTGDSNQPQHF	TGTGCCAGCAGTCCTGGGACAGGGGATAGCAATCAGCCCCAGCATTTT
15	TRBV5-8	TRBJ2-1	TRBD2	-	CASSTPGLAGNEQFF	TGTGCCAGCAGCACGCCGGGACTAGCAGGCAATGAGCAGTTCTTC
16	TRBV28	TRBJ1-3	TRBD1	-	CASSATDRVSGNTIYF	TGTGCCAGCAGCGCCACTGACAGGGTCTCTGGAAACACCATATATTTT
12	TRBV11-2	TRBJ2-1	-	-	CASRPGGGEQFF	TGTGCCAGCAGGCCAGGTGGGGGTGAGCAGTTCTTC
17	TRBV23-1	TRBJ1-5	-	-	CASSQCGSPLVNQPQHF	TGCGCCAGCAGTCAATGTGGGAGCCCGCTCGTGAATCAGCCCCAGCATTTT
14	TRBV28	TRBJ1-1	TRBD1	-	CASSSPTGVTEAFF	TGTGCCAGCAGTTCCCCGACAGGGGTGACTGAAGCTTTCTTT
15	TRBV7-9	TRBJ2-5	TRBD2	-	CASSGPAGGPKTQYF	TGTGCCAGCAGCGGCCCGGCGGGAGGGCCTAAGACCCAGTACTTC
15	TRBV19	TRBJ2-2	TRBD2	-	CASSNLAGYTGELFF	TGTGCCAGTAGTAACTTAGCGGGTTACACCGGGGAGCTGTTTTTT
13	TRBV18	TRBJ1-2	-	-	CASSPSANYGYTF	TGTGCCAGCTCACCAAGTGCTAACTATGGCTACACCTTC
15	TRBV5-4	TRBJ2-7	-	-	CASSLGGRLAYEQYF	TGTGCCAGCAGCTTGGGAGGCAGGCTAGCCTACGAGCAGTACTTC
16	TRBV5-1	TRBJ1-3	-	-	CASSFGSTNSGNTIYF	TGCGCCAGCAGCTTTGGCAGCACTAACTCTGGAAACACCATATATTTT
16	TRBV6-1	TRBJ2-5	-	once	CASSVQQGGSQETQYF	TGTGCCAGCAGTGTCCAGCAGGGTGGTAGCCAAGAGACCCAGTACTTC
14	TRBV7-9	TRBJ2-7	-	-	CASSLARDAHEQYF	TGTGCCAGCAGCTTAGCGAGGGACGCCCACGAGCAGTACTTC
16	TRBV5-1	TRBJ2-3	-	-	CASSLVPGVLTDTQYF	TGCGCCAGCAGCTTGGTTCCGGGAGTACTCACAGATACGCAGTATTTT
17	TRBV4-1	TRBJ1-4	-	-	CASSQEGVPATNEKLFF	TGCGCCAGCAGCCAAGAAGGGGTTCCGGCAACTAATGAAAAACTGTTTTTT
15	TRBV9	TRBJ2-7	TRBD1	-	CASSLGTGGAYEQYF	TGTGCCAGCAGCTTAGGGACAGGGGGCGCCTACGAGCAGTACTTC
16	TRBV28	TRBJ2-2	-	-	CASSPPWRVGTGELFF	TGTGCCAGCAGCCCTCCGTGGAGGGTGGGCACCGGGGAGCTGTTTTTT
14	TRBV2	TRBJ1-6	-	once	CASSVSSYNSPLHF	TGTGCCAGCAGCGTAAGCTCCTATAATTCACCCCTCCACTTT
12	TRBV19	TRBJ2-1	-	-	CASSPSYNEQFF	TGTGCCAGTAGTCCCTCCTACAATGAGCAGTTCTTC
12	TRBV7-9	TRBJ1-2	TRBD1	-	CACRGTILAYTF	TGTGCCTGCAGGGGGACCATCCTCGCCTACACCTTC
16	TRBV5-5	TRBJ2-3	-	once	CASSKARTVGTDTQYF	TGTGCCAGCAGCAAAGCCAGGACAGTCGGCACAGATACGCAGTATTTT
15	TRBV6-5	TRBJ2-7	-	-	CASRLTTGPHYEQYF	TGTGCCAGCAGACTAACGACAGGTCCCCACTACGAGCAGTACTTC